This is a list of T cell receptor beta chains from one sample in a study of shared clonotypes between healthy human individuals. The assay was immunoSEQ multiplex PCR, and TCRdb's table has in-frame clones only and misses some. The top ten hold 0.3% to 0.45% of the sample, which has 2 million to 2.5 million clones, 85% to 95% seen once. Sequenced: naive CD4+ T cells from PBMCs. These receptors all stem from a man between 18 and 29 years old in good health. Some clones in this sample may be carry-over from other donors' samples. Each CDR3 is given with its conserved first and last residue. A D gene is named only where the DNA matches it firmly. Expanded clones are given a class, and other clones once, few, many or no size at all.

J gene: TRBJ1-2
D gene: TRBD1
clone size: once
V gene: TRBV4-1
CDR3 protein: CASTPPGQGNFYGYTF
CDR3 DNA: TGCGCCAGCACCCCCCCGGGACAGGGGAACTTCTATGGCTACACCTTC

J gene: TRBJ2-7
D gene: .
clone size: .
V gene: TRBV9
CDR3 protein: CASSVGGAANYEQYF
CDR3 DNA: TGTGCCAGCAGCGTAGGGGGGGCAGCGAACTACGAGCAGTACTTC

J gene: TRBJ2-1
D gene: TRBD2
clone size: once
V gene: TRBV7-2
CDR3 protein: CASSFQPAGETQFF
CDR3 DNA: TGTGCCAGCAGCTTCCAGCCCGCGGGAGAGACACAGTTCTTC

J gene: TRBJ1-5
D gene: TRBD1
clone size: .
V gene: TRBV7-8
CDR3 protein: CASSWTGTGLNQPQHF
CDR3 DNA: TGTGCCAGCAGCTGGACCGGGACAGGGCTAAATCAGCCCCAGCATTTT

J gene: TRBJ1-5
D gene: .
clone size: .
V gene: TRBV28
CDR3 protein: CAIATEIPPQHF
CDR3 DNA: TGTGCCATCGCCACCGAGATTCCGCCCCAGCATTTT

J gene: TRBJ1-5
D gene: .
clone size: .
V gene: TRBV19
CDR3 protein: CASTPPDGAYSNQPQHF
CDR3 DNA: TGTGCCAGTACCCCGCCGGACGGGGCGTATAGCAATCAGCCCCAGCATTTT

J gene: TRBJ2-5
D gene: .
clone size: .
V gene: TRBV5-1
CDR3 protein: CASSLRQYQETQYF
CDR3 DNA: TGCGCCAGCAGCTTGCGACAGTACCAAGAGACCCAGTACTTC

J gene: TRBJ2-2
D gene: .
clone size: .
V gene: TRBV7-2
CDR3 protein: CASSLEPTTGELFF
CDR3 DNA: TGTGCCAGCAGCTTGGAGCCGACCACCGGGGAGCTGTTTTTT

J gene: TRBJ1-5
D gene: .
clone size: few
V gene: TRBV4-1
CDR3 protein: CASSQYVGSNQPQHF
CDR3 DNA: TGCGCCAGCAGCCAATACGTCGGGAGCAATCAGCCCCAGCATTTT

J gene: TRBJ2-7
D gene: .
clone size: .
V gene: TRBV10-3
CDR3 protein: CAISEPFTESTYEQYF
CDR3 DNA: TGTGCCATCAGTGAGCCTTTCACCGAGTCAACCTACGAGCAGTACTTC

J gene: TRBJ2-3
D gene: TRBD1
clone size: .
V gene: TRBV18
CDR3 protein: CASSPGQGRTDTQYF
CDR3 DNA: TGTGCCAGCTCACCTGGACAGGGTCGCACAGATACGCAGTATTTT

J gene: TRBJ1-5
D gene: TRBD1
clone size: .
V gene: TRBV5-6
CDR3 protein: CASSLTGVDNQPQHF
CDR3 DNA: TGTGCCAGCAGCTTGACAGGGGTGGACAATCAGCCCCAGCATTTT

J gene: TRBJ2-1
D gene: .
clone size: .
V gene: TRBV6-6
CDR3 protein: CASSNPSRDTYNEQFF
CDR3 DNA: TGTGCCAGCAGTAACCCCTCCAGGGATACCTACAATGAGCAGTTCTTC

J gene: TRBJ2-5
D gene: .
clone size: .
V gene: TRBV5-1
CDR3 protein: CASSLALGGGKTQYF
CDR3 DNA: TGCGCCAGCAGCTTGGCCCTAGGGGGCGGGAAGACCCAGTACTTC

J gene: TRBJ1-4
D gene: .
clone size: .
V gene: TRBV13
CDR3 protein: CASSLKKREGAEKLFF
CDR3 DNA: TGTGCCAGCAGCTTAAAGAAAAGGGAAGGGGCAGAAAAACTGTTTTTT

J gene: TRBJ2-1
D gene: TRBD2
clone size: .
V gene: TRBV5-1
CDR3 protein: CASSSGGGEREGTSYNEQFF
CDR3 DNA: TGCGCCAGCAGCTCAGGCGGCGGGGAGCGGGAGGGGACCTCCTACAATGAGCAGTTCTTC

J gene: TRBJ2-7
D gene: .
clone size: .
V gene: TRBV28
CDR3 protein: CASIGGARNYEQYF
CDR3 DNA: TGTGCCAGCATCGGTGGAGCCCGAAACTACGAGCAGTACTTC

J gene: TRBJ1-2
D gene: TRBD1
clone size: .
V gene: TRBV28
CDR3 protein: CASSRQGVYGYTF
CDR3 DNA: TGTGCCAGCAGTAGACAGGGGGTTTATGGCTACACCTTC

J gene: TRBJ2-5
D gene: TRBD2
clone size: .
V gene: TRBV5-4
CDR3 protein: CASSLASGNNQETQYF
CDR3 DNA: TGTGCCAGCAGCTTAGCAAGCGGGAATAACCAAGAGACCCAGTACTTC

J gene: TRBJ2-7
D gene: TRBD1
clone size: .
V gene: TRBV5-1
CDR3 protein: CASSSQGASFYEQYF
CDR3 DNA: TGCGCCAGCAGCTCTCAGGGGGCGAGTTTTTACGAGCAGTACTTC

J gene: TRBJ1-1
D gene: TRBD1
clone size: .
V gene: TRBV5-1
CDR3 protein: CASSLARTGDHLTEAFF
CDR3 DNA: TGCGCCAGCAGCTTGGCTCGGACAGGGGACCACCTCACTGAAGCTTTCTTT

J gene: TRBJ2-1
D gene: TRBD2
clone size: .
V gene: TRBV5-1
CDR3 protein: CASSLGTSGSNEQFF
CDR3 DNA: TGCGCCAGCAGCTTGGGGACTAGCGGGAGCAATGAGCAGTTCTTC

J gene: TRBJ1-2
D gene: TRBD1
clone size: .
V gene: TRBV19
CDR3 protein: CASSIGQGALASGYTF
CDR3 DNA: TGTGCCAGTAGTATTGGACAGGGGGCGCTTGCTTCTGGCTACACCTTC

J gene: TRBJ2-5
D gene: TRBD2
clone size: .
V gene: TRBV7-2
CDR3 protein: CASSSARRETETQYF
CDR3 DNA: TGTGCCAGCAGCTCCGCGAGGCGGGAGACGGAGACCCAGTACTTC

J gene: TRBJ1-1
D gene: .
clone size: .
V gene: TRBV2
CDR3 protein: CASSESSSPNTEAFF
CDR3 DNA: TGTGCCAGCAGTGAATCTTCCTCACCGAACACTGAAGCTTTCTTT

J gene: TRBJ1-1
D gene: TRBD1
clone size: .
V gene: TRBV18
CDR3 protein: CASSGQGKDTEAFF
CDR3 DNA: TGTGCCAGCTCAGGACAGGGGAAAGACACTGAAGCTTTCTTT

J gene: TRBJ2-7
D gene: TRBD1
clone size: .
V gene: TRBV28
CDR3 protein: CASSRTGSEQYF
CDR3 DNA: TGTGCCAGCAGCAGGACAGGGAGCGAGCAGTACTTC

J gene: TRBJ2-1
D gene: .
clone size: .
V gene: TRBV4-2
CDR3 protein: CASSPRIGTINEQFF
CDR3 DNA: TGTGCCAGCAGCCCACGAATTGGGACCATCAATGAGCAGTTCTTC